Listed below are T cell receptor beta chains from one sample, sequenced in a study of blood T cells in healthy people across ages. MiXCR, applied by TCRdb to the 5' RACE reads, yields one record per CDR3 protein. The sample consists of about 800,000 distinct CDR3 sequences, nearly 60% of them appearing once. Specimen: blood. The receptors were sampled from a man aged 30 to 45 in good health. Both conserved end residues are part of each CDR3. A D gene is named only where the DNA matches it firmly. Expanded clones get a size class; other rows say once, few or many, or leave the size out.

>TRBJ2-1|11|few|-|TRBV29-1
TGCAGCGGTTACTACGGGCGCGAGCAGTTCTTC
CSGYYGREQFF
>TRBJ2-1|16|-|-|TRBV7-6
TGTGCCAGCAGTCCTCCGGGGAGCGGCCTCTACAATGAGCAGTTCTTC
CASSPPGSGLYNEQFF
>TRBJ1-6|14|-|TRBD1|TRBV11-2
TGTGCAAGCAGCCCTGGACAGGGGGCATCACCCCTCCACTTT
CASSPGQGASPLHF
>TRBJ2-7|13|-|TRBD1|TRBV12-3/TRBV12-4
TGTGCCACCGCCGGGACAGGGTCCTACGAGCAGTACTTC
CATAGTGSYEQYF
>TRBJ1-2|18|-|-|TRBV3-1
TGTGCCAGCAGCCAAGAATGGGGGAAACGGGACACCAACTATGGCTACACCTTC
CASSQEWGKRDTNYGYTF
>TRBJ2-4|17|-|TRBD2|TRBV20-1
TGCAGTGTTAGAACTAGCGGGGGGGAAGCGGCCAAAAACATTCAGTACTTC
CSVRTSGGEAAKNIQYF
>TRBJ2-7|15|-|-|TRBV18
TGTGCCAGCTCACCGCTTTCCACCCACTCCTACGAGCAGTACTTC
CASSPLSTHSYEQYF
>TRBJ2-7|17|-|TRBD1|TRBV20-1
TGCAGTGCTTTGATGGAGCAGGGGGCGGTTCGAGTCTACGAGCAGTACTTC
CSALMEQGAVRVYEQYF
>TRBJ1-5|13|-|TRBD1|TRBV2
TGTGCCAGCAGTTGGGACAGATATCAGCCCCAGCATTTT
CASSWDRYQPQHF
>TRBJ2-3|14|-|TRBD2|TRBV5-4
TGTGCCACTAAAAAAGCGGGAGCCACAGATACGCAGTATTTT
CATKKAGATDTQYF
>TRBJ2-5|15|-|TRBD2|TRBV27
TGTGCCAGCAGTTTTGAACGCAGCGGGAGACAGACCCAGTACTTC
CASSFERSGRQTQYF
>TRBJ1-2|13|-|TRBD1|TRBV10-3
TGTGCCATCAGAGAGACAGGGAATGAAGGCTACACCTTC
CAIRETGNEGYTF
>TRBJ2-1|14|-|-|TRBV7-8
TGTGCCAGCAGCTTCCCTTCCGACCGGGTGGAGCAGTTCTTC
CASSFPSDRVEQFF
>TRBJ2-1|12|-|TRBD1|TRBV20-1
TGCAGTGCACGGACAGGGGTCAATGAGCAGTTCTTC
CSARTGVNEQFF
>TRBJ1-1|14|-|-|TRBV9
TGTGCCAGCAGTGTGAGGTTTGAGGTCACTGAAGCTTTCTTT
CASSVRFEVTEAFF
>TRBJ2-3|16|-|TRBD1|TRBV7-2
TGTGCCAGCAGCCTCGCGGGGGACAGGGTAGCAGATACGCAGTATTTT
CASSLAGDRVADTQYF
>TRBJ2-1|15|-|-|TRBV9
TGTGCCAGCAGGGCGCCCGGGACGGAGGGGAATGAGCAGTTCTTC
CASRAPGTEGNEQFF
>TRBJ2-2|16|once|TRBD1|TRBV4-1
TGCGCCAGCAGCCAAGTTCTCAGACAGGGGGCCGGGGAGCTGTTTTTT
CASSQVLRQGAGELFF
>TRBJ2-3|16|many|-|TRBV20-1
TGCAGTGCTAGAAGCCAAGACGTGGGGCCAATAGATACGCAGTATTTT
CSARSQDVGPIDTQYF
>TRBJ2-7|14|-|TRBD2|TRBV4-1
TGCGCCAGCAGCCAAGAGACTAGCGTCTACGAGCAGTACTTC
CASSQETSVYEQYF
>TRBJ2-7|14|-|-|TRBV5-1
TGCGCCAGCAGATATAAACCGGGGGACTACGAGCAGTACTTC
CASRYKPGDYEQYF
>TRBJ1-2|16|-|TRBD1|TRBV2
TGTGCCAGCAGTGAAGATCCAGGACAGGGGGCCTATGGCTACACCTTC
CASSEDPGQGAYGYTF
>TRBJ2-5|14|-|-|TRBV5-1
TGCGCCAGCAGACAACAAACCACCCAAGAGACCCAGTACTTC
CASRQQTTQETQYF
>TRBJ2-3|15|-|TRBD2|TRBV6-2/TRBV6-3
TGTGCCAGCAGTTCCGCACCTAGACTAGCGGATACGCAGTATTTT
CASSSAPRLADTQYF
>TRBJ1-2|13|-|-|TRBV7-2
TGTGCCAGCAGCTCTAGGATGGGATACGGCTACACCTTC
CASSSRMGYGYTF
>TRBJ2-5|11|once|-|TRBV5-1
TGCGCCAGCAGCAGCGACAAGACCCAGTACTTC
CASSSDKTQYF
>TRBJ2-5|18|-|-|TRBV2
TGTGCCAGCAGTGAACTCGCGGGCTCTAAGGGGCCCCAAGAGACCCAGTACTTC
CASSELAGSKGPQETQYF
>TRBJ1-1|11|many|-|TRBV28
TGTGCCAGCAGTTCGAACACTGAAGCTTTCTTT
CASSSNTEAFF
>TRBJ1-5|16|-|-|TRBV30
TGTGCCTGGAGTGTACCCGGGCCCGGTGGGGATCAGCCCCAGCATTTT
CAWSVPGPGGDQPQHF
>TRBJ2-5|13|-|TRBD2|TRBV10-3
TGTGCCACCAAGGCGGGGGGTCAAGAGACCCAGTACTTC
CATKAGGQETQYF
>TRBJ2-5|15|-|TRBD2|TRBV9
TGTGCCAGCTCTAAAAGCGGGACGACACAAGAGACCCAGTACTTC
CASSKSGTTQETQYF
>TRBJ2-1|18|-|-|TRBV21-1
TGTGCCAGCAGCACTACCGCCGGGACTAGCGGGAGTAGGAATGAGCAGTTCTTC
CASSTTAGTSGSRNEQFF
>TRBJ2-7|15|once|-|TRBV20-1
TGCAGTGCGAACCCCACGACGAAAGACTACTACGAGCAGTACTTC
CSANPTTKDYYEQYF
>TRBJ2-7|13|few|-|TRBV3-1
TGTGCCAGCAGCCACCCTCCCTATTACGAGCAGTACTTC
CASSHPPYYEQYF
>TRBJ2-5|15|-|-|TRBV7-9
TGTGCCAGCAGCGCCCATCAGGGCTATCAAGAGACCCAGAACTTC
CASSAHQGYQETQNF
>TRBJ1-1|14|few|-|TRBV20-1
TGCAGTGCTATCGGGCCTTCAGACCCCCGTGAAGCTTTCTTT
CSAIGPSDPREAFF
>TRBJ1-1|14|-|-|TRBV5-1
TGCGCCAGCAGCTTGGGGCCGGCGGGCACTGAAGCTTTCTTT
CASSLGPAGTEAFF
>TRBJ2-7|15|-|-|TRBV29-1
TGCAGCGTGGGGCCCGGTGATAGCGGATCCTACGAGCAGTACTTC
CSVGPGDSGSYEQYF
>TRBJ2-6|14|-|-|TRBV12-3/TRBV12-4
TGTGCCAGCAGGCCGGACGGCAGGGCCAACGTCCTGACTTTC
CASRPDGRANVLTF
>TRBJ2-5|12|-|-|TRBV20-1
TGCAGTGCTCCGGCCGGGGCAGAGACCCAGTACTTC
CSAPAGAETQYF
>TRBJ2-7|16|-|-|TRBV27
TGTGCCAGCAGCCGAGTGGCAGGATCCCTAGACTACGAGCAGTACTTC
CASSRVAGSLDYEQYF
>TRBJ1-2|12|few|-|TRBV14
TGTGCCAGCAGCCGAAACCAGTATGGCTACACCTTC
CASSRNQYGYTF
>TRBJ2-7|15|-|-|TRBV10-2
TGCGCCAGCAGTGTAGGGGGTGGTTTGGCCCACGAGCAGTACTTC
CASSVGGGLAHEQYF
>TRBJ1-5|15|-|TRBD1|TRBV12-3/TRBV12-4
TGTGCCAGCAGTAAACAGGGGAATGGCAATCAGCCCCAGCATTTT
CASSKQGNGNQPQHF